A selection of T cell receptor beta chains follows, all from one sample in a study of PD-1 blockade in classical Hodgkin lymphoma. Some clones are missing from TCRdb's copy, which holds only in-frame ones; the method was immunoSEQ multiplex PCR. The table includes some 21,000 clones, 80% detected once. Sequenced here: peripheral blood mononuclear cells (PBMCs), sampled before the second cycle of nivolumab. These receptors all come from a human donor with classical Hodgkin lymphoma. The CDR3 runs from the conserved cysteine through the conserved F or W. A D gene is named only where the DNA matches it firmly. Expanded clones get a size class; other rows say once, few or many, or leave the size out.

clone_size | j_call | d_call | v_call | cdr3_nt | cdr3_aa
. | TRBJ2-7 | . | TRBV29-1 | TGCAGCGCCTCCATTGACGGGGTAGGTGAGCAGTACTTC | CSASIDGVGEQYF
. | TRBJ2-2 | . | TRBV5-1 | TGCGCCAGCAGCTTCAAAGGGGGTGACACCGGGGAGCTGTTTTTT | CASSFKGGDTGELFF
. | TRBJ1-2 | . | TRBV6-5 | TGTGCCAGCACGCGCATATCCGGCTATGGCTACACCTTC | CASTRISGYGYTF
once | TRBJ1-5 | TRBD1 | TRBV4-1 | TGCGCCAGCAGCCGAGAGGACAGGTACAATCAGCCCCAGCATTTT | CASSREDRYNQPQHF
. | TRBJ2-1 | TRBD1 | TRBV5-6 | TGTGCCAGCAGCGGAAACAGGGGGCGTATGCAGTTCTTC | CASSGNRGRMQFF
. | TRBJ2-2 | TRBD1 | TRBV19 | TGTGCCAGTAGTATAGATCGGACAGGGCCCTACGGGGAGCTGTTTTTT | CASSIDRTGPYGELFF
. | TRBJ2-1 | . | TRBV9 | TGTGCCAGCAGCGTAGGGCATGCCGTAGCAGGCGGGGGCCTCTACAATGAGCAGTTCTTC | CASSVGHAVAGGGLYNEQFF
. | TRBJ2-5 | . | TRBV6-6 | TGTGCCAGCAGTTACGATGGGGCACGAGAGACCCAGTACTTC | CASSYDGARETQYF
. | TRBJ1-2 | . | TRBV2 | TGTGCCAGCATTGGGCGAGGGAGCGGTGGCTACACCTTC | CASIGRGSGGYTF
. | TRBJ1-2 | TRBD1 | TRBV9 | TGTGCCAGCAGCGAAGGGCCTCAGGGGGCGGGTGGCTACACCTTC | CASSEGPQGAGGYTF
. | TRBJ2-1 | . | TRBV5-4 | TGTGCCAGCAGCTGGGGGACTGGTTTTTTTTTGAATGAGCAGTTCTTC | CASSWGTGFFLNEQFF
. | TRBJ1-2 | . | TRBV6-5 | TGTGCCAGCAGTACAGGCCTGGTGGGGGGCTACACCTTC | CASSTGLVGGYTF
. | TRBJ1-3 | . | TRBV6-4 | TGTGCCAGCGGGCCCCAGGGGTCGTGGGGAAACACCATATATTTT | CASGPQGSWGNTIYF
. | TRBJ1-2 | TRBD1 | TRBV27 | TGTGCCAGCAGTTGGGCCGGGACAGGGTATTTTTATGGCTACACCTTC | CASSWAGTGYFYGYTF
. | TRBJ2-7 | TRBD2 | TRBV6-6 | TGTGCCAGCAGCTCTCCGGGACTAGCGGCAAACTACGAGCAGTACTTC | CASSSPGLAANYEQYF
. | TRBJ2-7 | TRBD2 | TRBV30 | TGTGCCTGGAGTGGAACTAGCGGGAGTCCCCACGAGCAGTACTTC | CAWSGTSGSPHEQYF
. | TRBJ2-4 | . | TRBV11-2 | TGTGCCAGCAGCTTGTCCGTAGCCAAAAACATTCAGTACTTC | CASSLSVAKNIQYF
. | TRBJ2-1 | TRBD2 | TRBV4-1 | TGCGCCAGCAGCCGGACTGGACTAGCGGGGGGTGAGCAGTTCTTC | CASSRTGLAGGEQFF
. | TRBJ2-2 | . | TRBV7-8 | TGTGCCAGCTCTCTACTAGAGAGCACCGGGGAGCTGTTTTTT | CASSLLESTGELFF
. | TRBJ2-3 | . | TRBV2 | TGTGCCAGCAGTGAATTGGGGCAAATCACAGATACGCAGTATTTT | CASSELGQITDTQYF
. | TRBJ1-2 | TRBD1 | TRBV5-6 | TGTGCCAGCAGCCCCCCTCCTGGACAGGGCTCGAACTATGGCTACACCTTC | CASSPPPGQGSNYGYTF
. | TRBJ1-5 | . | TRBV28 | TGTGCCAGCAGTTTTTCAGCAGGGCTAAATCAGCCCCAGCATTTT | CASSFSAGLNQPQHF
. | TRBJ1-3 | . | TRBV9 | TGTGCCAGCAGCGTAGGTATATCGACAAGGGTCTCTGGAAACACCATATATTTT | CASSVGISTRVSGNTIYF